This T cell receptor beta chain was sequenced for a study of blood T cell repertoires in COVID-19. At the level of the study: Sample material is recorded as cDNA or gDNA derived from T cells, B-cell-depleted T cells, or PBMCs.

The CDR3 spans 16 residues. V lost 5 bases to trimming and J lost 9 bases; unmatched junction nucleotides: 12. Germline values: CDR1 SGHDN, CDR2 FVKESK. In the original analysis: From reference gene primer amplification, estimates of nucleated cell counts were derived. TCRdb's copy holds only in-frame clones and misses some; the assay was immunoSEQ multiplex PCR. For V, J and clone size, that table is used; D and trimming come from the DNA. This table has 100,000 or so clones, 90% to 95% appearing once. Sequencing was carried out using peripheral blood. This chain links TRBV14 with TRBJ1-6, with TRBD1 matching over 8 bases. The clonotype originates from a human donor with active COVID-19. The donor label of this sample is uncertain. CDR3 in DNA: TGTGCCAGCAGCTCAAGGGGACAGGTTTTCGGTTCACCCCTCCACTTT. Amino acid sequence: CASSSRGQVFGSPLHF.